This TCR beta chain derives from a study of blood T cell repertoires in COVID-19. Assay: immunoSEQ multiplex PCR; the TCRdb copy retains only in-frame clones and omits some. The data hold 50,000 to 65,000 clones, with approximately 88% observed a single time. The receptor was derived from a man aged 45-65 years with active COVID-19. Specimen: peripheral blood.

The CDR3 DNA reads TGTGCCAGCAGCAACAGGGGGGGGGCCTATGGCTACACCTTC. The encoded protein is CASSNRGGAYGYTF. The chain recombines TRBV11-2 with TRBJ1-2; 8 bases map to TRBD1. The ends lost 5 bases at V and 4 bases at J; junction bases unmatched: 6. This CDR3 region has 14 residues. Germline CDR1 reads SGHAT; CDR2 reads FQNNGV.